The next 20 T cell receptor beta chains were all read from a single sample in a study of blood T cell repertoires in COVID-19 (dated by TCRdb to 2018 to 2020). The method behind the library was the immunoSEQ multiplex PCR assay. In its TCRdb copy, this immuneACCESS table keeps in-frame sequences only and misses some clones. Where compared with another copy, unresolved V genes explain less than half of these, and the others have no known cause. A total of 43,000 or so clones appear in this sample, roughly 87% of them only once. The leading ten clones occupy 20% to 30% of the sample. Sample: peripheral blood. All receptors derive from an older woman with acute or convalescent COVID-19.

This chain uses TRBV10-3 with TRBJ2-2; no definite D call. The V gene lost 3 bases and the J gene lost 5 bases, with 4 bases spanning the gap. The CDR3 is 12 residues long. Germline values: CDR1 ENHRY, CDR2 SYGVKD. The CDR3 DNA reads as TGTGCCATCAGTGACAATACCGGGGAGCTGTTTTTT. Translating gives CAISDNTGELFF.

The rearrangement uses TRBV5-5 and TRBJ1-2; 7 bases match TRBD1. Germline V gene lookup returns CDR1 SGHKS and CDR2 YYEKEE (reference sequence). After removal of 1 base from V and 2 bases from J, the junction contained 5 bases not matched to a gene. CDR3 length equals 15 residues. CDR3 sequence (DNA): TGTGCCAGCAGCTTGAGGGCAGGGGGGAACTATGGCTACACCTTC. Translation gives CASSLRAGGNYGYTF.

V is TRBV7-8 and J is TRBJ2-3, with D perhaps TRBD2 (7 bases). The CDR3 is made up of 15 amino acids. V dropped 5 bases and J dropped 8 bases, with 20 bases sitting between them. Germline values: CDR1 SGHVS, CDR2 FQNEAQ. CDR3 protein: CASSPKEGEGSTQYF. CDR3 DNA sequence: TGTGCCAGCAGCCCCAAAGAGGGGGAGGGAAGTACGCAGTATTTT.

This clone was observed a single time. The chain couples TRBV29-1 to TRBJ1-2, with D maybe TRBD1 (6 bases). Trimming removed 7 bases from V and 8 bases from J, with 17 bases in between. CDR3 length: 12 residues. Germline V gene data show CDR1 as SQVTM and CDR2 as ANQGSEA. The CDR3 spells CSAPQGGLGYTF. CDR3 nucleotides: TGCAGCGCCCCGCAAGGGGGATTGGGCTACACCTTC. Using reference TRBV29-1 and TRBJ1-2 for the parts outside the CDR3, the full variable domain is SAVISQKPSRDICQRGTSLTIQCQVDSQVTMMFWYRQQPGQSLTLIATANQGSEATYESGFVIDKFPISRPNLTFSTLTVSNMSPEDSSIYLCSAPQGGLGYTFGSGTRLTVV.

This clone was observed once. This chain connects TRBV5-5 to TRBJ1-5; unclear D gene. The CDR3 consists of 13 residues. Trimming removed 0 bases at V and 4 bases at J, with 5 bases between. Germline loops: CDR1 SGHKS, CDR2 YYEKEE (reference sequence). The CDR3 region is CASSLASNQPQHF. The DNA for the CDR3 is TGTGCCAGCAGCTTGGCCAGTAATCAGCCCCAGCATTTT.

The chain recombines TRBV18 with TRBJ1-1; maybe TRBD1 (6 bases). This CDR3 contains 14 residues. V lost 9 bases to trimming and J lost 3 bases, with 17 bases between them. From germline, CDR1 is KGHSH and CDR2 LQKENI. The CDR3 here is CASALGGPDTEAFF. For the CDR3, the DNA is TGTGCCAGTGCCCTCGGGGGGCCAGACACTGAAGCTTTCTTT.

The chain is built from TRBV10-3 and TRBJ1-2; D call uncertain. Germline CDR1 reads ENHRY; CDR2 reads SYGVKD. The CDR3 spans 14 residues. The V gene lost 0 bases and the J gene lost 7 bases, with 12 bases spanning the gap. The CDR3 sequence: CAISESSQPGGYTF. The CDR3 nucleotides read TGTGCCATCAGTGAGTCGTCTCAACCCGGTGGCTACACCTTC.

This clone was observed a few times. The junction does not match germline at one end; this may be a read error. This chain connects TRBV6-6 to TRBJ2-1, with 9 positions matching TRBD2. The germline V gene has CDR1 MNHNY and CDR2 SVGAGI (reference sequence). This CDR3 region has 14 residues. As DNA, the CDR3 is TGTGCCACCAGTCCTAGCGGGGATTACAATGAGCAGTTCTTC. It encodes CATSPSGDYNEQFF.

The CDR3 sequence: CASSQDRGGKTYEQYF. The CDR3, as DNA: TGTGCCAGCAGCCAAGATCGAGGGGGCAAAACCTACGAGCAGTACTTC. V gene TRBV4-2 combines with J gene TRBJ2-7, with 7 bases aligning to TRBD1. The CDR3 has 16 residues. Germline V gene lookup returns CDR1 LGHNA and CDR2 YNFKEQ. The J segment lost 2 bases and the V segment lost 0 bases, leaving 7 bases of the junction unmatched.

The CDR3 here is CATSREGQGYEQYF. The CDR3 bases are TGTGCCACCAGCAGAGAGGGACAGGGCTACGAGCAGTACTTC. This chain links TRBV15 with TRBJ2-7, with 9 bases aligning to TRBD1. Germline trimming cut 0 bases from V and 3 bases from J; bases unmatched to any gene: 0. There are 14 residues in the CDR3. CDR1 is LNHNV and CDR2 is YYDKDF in the germline V gene (reference sequence).

This clone was observed once. The V call is TRBV5-4, the J call TRBJ2-5; no reliable D call. Germline V gives CDR1 SGHNT, CDR2 YYREEE (reference sequence). CDR3 length: 13 amino acids. Trimming shortened V by 1 base and J by 3 bases, and 7 bases separated the two germline ends. The CDR3: CASSLISEETQYF. CDR3 DNA sequence: TGTGCCAGCAGCTTGATTTCCGAAGAGACCCAGTACTTC. Based on the CDR3 plus reference TRBV5-4 and TRBJ2-5, the full variable domain is ETGVTQSPTHLIKTRGQQVTLRCSSQSGHNTVSWYQQALGQGPQFIFQYYREEENGRGNFPPRFSGLQFPNYSSELNVNALELDDSALYLCASSLISEETQYFGPGTRLLVL.

The V call is TRBV2, the J call TRBJ2-1; D is perhaps TRBD2 (7 bases). The germline V gene has CDR1 SNHLY and CDR2 FYNNEI. Trimming removed 1 base at V and 1 base at J, with 14 bases between. The CDR3 has 17 residues. CDR3 nucleotide sequence: TGTGCCAGCAGTGAAGGGGTCGGGGGGCCGTCCTACAATGAGCAGTTCTTC. Translated: CASSEGVGGPSYNEQFF.

The rearrangement uses TRBV5-1 and TRBJ2-1, with TRBD2 identical over 14 bases. The CDR3 consists of 16 residues. Trimming removed 4 bases from V and 8 bases from J; junction bases left unmatched: 8. The germline V gene has CDR1 SGHRS and CDR2 YFSETQ. CDR3 in amino acids: CASSRGLAGALDEQFF. CDR3 in DNA: TGCGCCAGCAGCAGGGGACTAGCGGGAGCTTTGGATGAGCAGTTCTTC. Using reference TRBV5-1 and TRBJ2-1 for the parts outside the CDR3, the full variable domain is KAGVTQTPRYLIKTRGQQVTLSCSPISGHRSVSWYQQTPGQGLQFLFEYFSETQRNKGNFPGRFSGRQFSNSRSEMNVSTLELGDSALYLCASSRGLAGALDEQFFGPGTRLTVL.

V and J are TRBV5-1 and TRBJ2-1; tentatively, D is TRBD2 (6 bases). V lost 4 bases to trimming and J lost 9 bases, with 8 bases between them. Germline assignment: CDR1 SGHRS and CDR2 YFSETQ. The CDR3 contains 11 residues. CDR3 coding DNA: TGCGCCAGCAGCAGGGACTCTGAGCAGTTCTTC. Amino acid sequence: CASSRDSEQFF.

The chain combines TRBV30 with TRBJ2-5, with D perhaps matching TRBD2 (5 bases). CDR1 is GTSNPN and CDR2 is SVGIG in the germline V gene (reference sequence). The length of the CDR3 is 14 residues. Trimming pared 0 bases from V and 7 bases from J, leaving 15 bases between. The CDR3 is CAWSVSRLAVTQYF. CDR3 bases: TGTGCCTGGAGTGTTTCCCGCCTAGCTGTGACCCAGTACTTC.

The chain has TRBV5-1 and TRBJ1-1, with D tentatively TRBD1 (6 bases). This CDR3 is built from 13 residues. CDR1 is SGHRS and CDR2 is YFSETQ in the germline V gene. V was clipped by 4 bases and J by 2 bases, with 9 bases between them. CDR3 in DNA: TGCGCCAGCAGCCCGGACAGTAACACTGAAGCTTTCTTT. This sequence encodes CASSPDSNTEAFF.

This clone was recorded once. The chain couples TRBV2 to TRBJ2-2, with 12 nucleotides matching TRBD2. Germline CDR1 is SNHLY and CDR2 is FYNNEI. J was trimmed by 7 bases and V by 3 bases; bases with no gene match: 6. CDR3 length: 16 residues. The CDR3 DNA reads as TGTGCCAGCAGTGAGACTAGCGGGGGTCCCGGCGGGGAGCTGTTTTTT. Translation: CASSETSGGPGGELFF. Full variable domain (rest looked up from reference TRBV2 and TRBJ2-2): EPEVTQTPSHQVTQMGQEVILRCVPISNHLYFYWYRQILGQKVEFLVSFYNNEISEKSEIFDDQFSVERPDGSNFTLKIRSTKLEDSAMYFCASSETSGGPGGELFFGEGSRLTVL.

The V and J genes are TRBV5-8 and TRBJ2-4; D not certain. The CDR3 covers 14 residues. V shed 4 bases and J shed 0 bases, with 8 bases lying between them. Per the germline V gene, CDR1 is SGHTS and CDR2 is YDEGEE. CDR3 sequence: CASSPDLAKNIQYF. For the CDR3, the DNA is TGTGCCAGCAGCCCAGACTTAGCCAAAAACATTCAGTACTTC.

The V and J genes are TRBV29-1 and TRBJ2-7; a possible D gene is TRBD1 (5 bases). CDR1 SQVTM and CDR2 ANQGSEA come from the germline V gene. V was trimmed by 6 bases and J by 2 bases, leaving 17 bases between them. There are 14 residues in the CDR3. The CDR3 coding sequence is TGCAGCGTCCGACAGAAAGACCCTACCTACGAGCAGTACTTC. It is translated as CSVRQKDPTYEQYF.

CDR3 protein: CATTRGTGGALSSPLHF. For the CDR3, the DNA is TGTGCCACCACCCGTGGGACAGGGGGCGCTTTGTCTTCACCCCTCCACTTT. The chain joins TRBV19 to TRBJ1-6, with TRBD1 matching over 12 bases. The CDR3 sequence is 17 residues long. Germline V lookup: CDR1 LNHDA, CDR2 SQIVND (reference sequence). With V trimmed by 10 bases and J by 9 bases, 16 bases remained unmatched.